This record covers a single T cell receptor (beta chain). V shed 7 bases, J shed 4 bases, and the junction held 7 bases outside the gene matches. The CDR3 loop spans 14 amino acids. This entry comes from a study of CD8 T cells in Susac syndrome. CD8+ and CD4+ blood T cells underwent TCR beta sequencing. TEMRA cells underwent FACS enrichment and CD8+ and CD4+ T cells underwent negative isolation. Random hexamers were used to reverse transcribe roughly 0.45 to 1 ug of RNA. TCRdb redid the calling of the immunoSEQ multiplex PCR reads with MiXCR, one entry per CDR3 protein. The sample records 150,000 to 250,000 distinct CDR3 sequences, over 90% being singletons.

Specimen: CD4+ T cells from PBMCs. The receptor was derived from a human donor with multiple sclerosis. The rearrangement uses TRBV12-3 or TRBV12-4 and TRBJ2-3; 8 bases fit TRBD1. The CDR3 DNA reads as TGTGCCAGCATCCCAGGGGGCTGGGCAGATACGCAGTATTTT. It encodes CASIPGGWADTQYF.